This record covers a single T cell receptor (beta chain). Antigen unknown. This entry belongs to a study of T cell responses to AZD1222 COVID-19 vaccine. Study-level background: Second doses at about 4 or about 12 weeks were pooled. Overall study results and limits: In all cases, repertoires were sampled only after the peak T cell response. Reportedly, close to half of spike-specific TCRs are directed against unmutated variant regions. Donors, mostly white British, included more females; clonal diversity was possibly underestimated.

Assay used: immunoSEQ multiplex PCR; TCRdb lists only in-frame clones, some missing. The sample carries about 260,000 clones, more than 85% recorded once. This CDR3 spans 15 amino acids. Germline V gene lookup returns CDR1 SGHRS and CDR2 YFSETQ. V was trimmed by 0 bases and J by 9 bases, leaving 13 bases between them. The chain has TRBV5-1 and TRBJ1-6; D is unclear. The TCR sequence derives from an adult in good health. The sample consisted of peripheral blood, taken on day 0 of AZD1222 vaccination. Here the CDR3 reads CASSLESGPGSPLHF. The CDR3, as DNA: TGCGCCAGCAGCTTGGAATCCGGGCCGGGTTCACCCCTCCACTTT.